A selection of T cell receptor beta chains follows, all from one sample in a study of breast tumors, draining lymph nodes, adjacent tissues. TCRdb reprocessed the multiplex PCR reads with MiXCR, giving one entry per CDR3 protein. The repertoire holds 200,000 or so distinct CDR3 sequences, over 25% seen once, with 4% to 5.5% in the top ten. The sample consisted of axillary lymph node tissue. The receptor source for this set is a female donor with breast cancer. Some clones in this sample may be carry-over from other donors' samples. CDR3s include the opening cysteine and the closing phenylalanine or tryptophan. The D gene is left open where the match is weak. The size field is filled for only some rows; it gives once, few, many or a size class.

v_gene	d_gene	abundance	j_gene	len	CDR3aa	CDR3nt
TRBV7-9	TRBD2	many	TRBJ2-3	15	CASSFQGGSTDTQYF	TGTGCCAGCAGCTTCCAGGGAGGGAGCACAGATACGCAGTATTTT
TRBV9	-	many	TRBJ2-7	15	CASSVVVQETYEQYF	TGTGCCAGCAGCGTAGTGGTTCAGGAGACCTACGAGCAGTACTTC
TRBV30	TRBD1	-	TRBJ1-1	15	CAFLDRGDWNTEAFF	TGTGCCTTCCTGGACAGGGGAGATTGGAACACTGAAGCTTTCTTC
TRBV20-1	TRBD1	many	TRBJ1-2	13	CSATQGSDYGYTF	TGCAGTGCTACACAGGGGAGTGACTATGGCTACACCTTC
TRBV28	TRBD1	-	TRBJ2-7	15	CASSPGDRDTYEQYF	TGTGCCAGCAGTCCAGGGGACAGGGATACCTACGAGCAGTACTTC
TRBV4-1	-	many	TRBJ2-7	16	CASSQDIAGLTYEQYF	TGCGCCAGCAGCCAAGATATTGCAGGGCTGACCTACGAGCAGTACTTC
TRBV2	-	many	TRBJ2-3	13	CASSVEESDTQYF	TGTGCCAGCAGTGTGGAGGAATCTGATACGCAGTATTTT
TRBV7-9	TRBD2	-	TRBJ2-3	15	CTSSFERGAYNEQYF	TGTACCAGCAGCTTCGAGCGGGGGGCTTACAATGAGCAGTATTTT
TRBV2	-	-	TRBJ1-6	14	CASSEARGISPLHF	TGTGCCAGCAGTGAAGCGAGGGGGATTTCACCCCTCCACTTT
TRBV12-3/TRBV12-4	-	few	TRBJ2-4	14	CASSLKRFKNIQYF	TGTGCCAGCAGTTTAAAGCGATTCAAAAACATTCAGTACTTC
TRBV9	-	-	TRBJ1-6	15	CASSVDTGSDSPLHF	TGTGCCAGCAGCGTAGATACAGGGTCGGATTCACCCCTCCACTTT
TRBV2	TRBD1	many	TRBJ2-5	15	CASSEGGQGAETQYF	TGTGCCAGCAGTGAAGGTGGGCAGGGGGCCGAGACCCAGTACTTC
TRBV6-5	-	many	TRBJ1-5	14	CASSSTGGNQPQHF	TGTGCCAGCAGCTCGACAGGTGGGAATCAGCCCCAGCATTTT
TRBV5-1	-	many	TRBJ1-2	13	CASSINVGYGYTF	TGCGCCAGCAGCATAAACGTTGGCTATGGCTACACCTTC
TRBV12-3/TRBV12-4	-	many	TRBJ2-2	14	CASSPDRPAGELFF	TGTGCCAGCAGTCCCGACCGACCGGCCGGGGAGCTGTTTTTT
TRBV19	TRBD1	many	TRBJ2-1	16	CASSIVTGTGQNEQFF	TGTGCCAGTAGTATAGTAACCGGGACAGGGCAAAATGAGCAGTTCTTC
TRBV24-1	-	many	TRBJ1-3	13	CATSDGSGNTIYF	TGTGCCACCAGTGACGGCTCTGGAAACACCATATATTTT
TRBV2	-	-	TRBJ1-5	12	CASSEAGQPQHF	TGTGCCAGCAGTGAGGCGGGCCAGCCCCAGCATTTT
TRBV7-3	TRBD2	many	TRBJ2-1	16	CASSLRLAGVYNEQFF	TGTGCCAGCAGCTTACGCCTAGCGGGAGTATACAATGAGCAGTTCTTC
TRBV5-8	TRBD2	many	TRBJ2-7	15	CASSSGTSGNYEQYF	TGTGCCAGCAGCTCCGGGACTAGCGGGAATTACGAGCAGTACTTC
TRBV15	-	many	TRBJ2-7	13	CATSIRTGHEQYF	TGTGCCACCAGCATAAGAACGGGTCACGAGCAGTACTTC
TRBV19	TRBD1	-	TRBJ1-5	18	CASSRDRGREVAGQPQHF	TGTGCCAGTAGCCGGGACAGGGGGCGGGAGGTCGCCGGACAGCCCCAGCATTTT
TRBV6-4	-	many	TRBJ2-7	16	CASSDTMPRRSYEQYF	TGTGCCAGCAGTGATACCATGCCACGGCGGTCCTACGAGCAGTACTTC
TRBV20-1	-	-	TRBJ1-5	14	CSAREGGADQPQHF	TGCAGTGCTAGAGAGGGGGGCGCAGATCAGCCCCAGCATTTT
TRBV11-2	-	many	TRBJ1-6	15	CASTQGGGNNSPLHF	TGTGCCAGCACCCAAGGTGGGGGGAATAATTCACCCCTCCACTTT
TRBV27	TRBD2	few	TRBJ2-1	15	CASSSLPSGVGEQFF	TGTGCCAGCAGTTCTTTGCCTAGCGGAGTGGGAGAGCAGTTCTTC
TRBV27	-	few	TRBJ1-4	16	CASSPQRLNRVGKLFF	TGTGCCAGCAGCCCACAACGCCTGAACAGGGTTGGGAAACTGTTTTTT
TRBV30	-	-	TRBJ2-1	13	CAWSVGRMAEQFF	TGTGCCTGGAGTGTAGGGAGGATGGCTGAGCAGTTCTTC
TRBV4-1	-	many	TRBJ1-5	16	CASSQTDRYNNQPQHF	TGCGCCAGCAGCCAAACGGACAGATATAACAATCAGCCCCAGCATTTT
TRBV7-2	TRBD1	many	TRBJ2-7	15	CASSSSGTGVYEQYF	TGTGCCAGCAGCTCGTCCGGGACAGGGGTCTACGAGCAGTACTTC
TRBV7-2	TRBD1	many	TRBJ1-2	13	CASSTGAGYGYTF	TGTGCCAGCAGCACAGGGGCCGGCTATGGCTACACCTTC
TRBV10-3	-	many	TRBJ2-2	13	CAISELSPGELFF	TGTGCCATCAGTGAACTTTCCCCCGGGGAGCTGTTTTTT
TRBV2	-	many	TRBJ2-7	13	CASRGPGSYEQYF	TGTGCCAGCAGGGGACCGGGCTCCTACGAGCAGTACTTC
TRBV6-5	TRBD1	many	TRBJ2-7	14	CASSPHRGSGEQYF	TGTGCCAGCAGTCCCCACAGGGGGTCGGGGGAGCAGTACTTC
TRBV6-4	TRBD1	many	TRBJ2-1	15	CASSITGGYYNEQFF	TGTGCCAGCAGTATAACAGGGGGGTACTACAATGAGCAGTTCTTC
TRBV12-3/TRBV12-4	TRBD1	many	TRBJ2-5	14	CASRYGTGGETQYF	TGTGCCAGCAGATATGGGACAGGGGGGGAGACCCAGTACTTC
TRBV12-3/TRBV12-4	-	many	TRBJ1-4	16	CASRFMGDSKGAKLFF	TGTGCCAGCAGATTCATGGGGGACTCCAAAGGCGCAAAACTGTTTTTT